The T cell receptor (beta chain) under discussion was sequenced for a study of memory CD4+ T cells and cytomegalovirus serostatus. The V end lost 1 base, the J end lost 1 base, and 8 bases lay between the germline ends. CDR1 is SGHDT and CDR2 is YYEEEE in the germline V gene. There are 14 residues in the CDR3. Single viable CD3+CD4+CD8-CD45RO+ cells were sorted as the memory CD4+ T cells. The protocol was immunoSEQ multiplex PCR, while the TCRdb copy is restricted to in-frame clones and leaves out a portion. The table has 48,000 or so clones, more than 70% seen once; the top ten hold approximately 0.8%.

Sequencing was carried out using memory CD4+ T cells from blood. The sequence came from an adult in good health and CMV-seronegative. V and J are TRBV5-6 and TRBJ1-1; D is uncertain. The CDR3 coding sequence is TGTGCCAGCAGCTTGTACAGCAGGAACACTGAAGCTTTCTTT. The encoded protein is CASSLYSRNTEAFF.